The clone carrying this T cell receptor beta chain showed up just a few times. These data originate in a study of blood T cell repertoires in COVID-19. The ends were cut back, 0 bases at V and 0 bases at J, with 9 bases in the middle. The CDR3 covers 15 residues. Germline-derived CDR1 and CDR2 are SGHRS and YFSETQ. TCRdb's copy holds only in-frame clones and misses some; the assay was immunoSEQ multiplex PCR. The sample lists some 140,000 clones, over 60% occurring once. This chain joins TRBV5-1 and TRBJ1-1; D might be TRBD1 (5 bases). Material for sequencing was peripheral blood. The TCR comes from an elderly man with acute or convalescent COVID-19. CDR3 DNA sequence: TGCGCCAGCAGCTTGGCCGTGACAGTGAACACTGAAGCTTTCTTT. It yields the protein CASSLAVTVNTEAFF.